This T cell receptor beta chain was obtained from a study of early T cells in non-severe SARS-CoV-2 infection. About the study: RNA in bulk from unsorted whole blood was sequenced, and chains were unpaired.

As part of library construction, unique molecular identifiers were attached to individual cDNA molecules. In TCRdb, the 5' RACE reads were re-called with MiXCR into one record per CDR3 protein. The sample shows about 110,000 distinct CDR3 sequences, about 12% of them seen only once. This clonotype has only a few counts. Its antigen is still unknown. Study-level results: Lookups in VDJdb leaned toward anti-spike CD8 responses and missed private and CD4 specificities.

CDR1 is MDHEN, CDR2 SYDVKM, per germline. V lost 3 bases and J lost 1, with 9 bases in between. The CDR3 spans 14 residues. Sequencing was done on a sample of whole blood. The chain employs TRBV28 and TRBJ1-1, with a tentative D call TRBD1 (5 bases). The clonotype was recovered from an adult who was a healthcare worker with PCR-confirmed SARS-CoV-2 infection or an uninfected control (not recorded which). The DNA for the CDR3 is TGTGCCAGCAGTTTCCCCGGGGCGAACACTGAAGCTTTCTTT. Amino acids: CASSFPGANTEAFF.